Shown below are 10 T cell receptor beta chains from a single sample sequenced in a study of molecular identifiers for immune sequencing clone quantification. TCRdb redid the calling of the PCR reads with MiXCR, one entry per CDR3 protein. The profile covers around 480,000 distinct CDR3 sequences, with about 26% appearing a single time and over 0.6% taken by the ten largest. What was sequenced was naive CD8+ T cells from blood, with Jurkat cell RNA spiked in. Subset: FACS-sorted CD8+CD4-CCR7+CD45RA+ naive T cells. The receptors here all came from a human donor in good health. Some libraries in this study had Jurkat cell RNA spiked in.

Concerning this clonotype itself: This could be a read error, since a much larger clone is one nucleotide away. The chain uses TRBV5-1 and TRBJ1-1, with D unresolved. From germline, CDR1 is SGHRS and CDR2 YFSETQ. The CDR3 runs to 12 residues. As DNA, the CDR3 is TGCGGCAGCAGCGGTGATGGCACTGAAGCTTTCTTT. Residues: CGSSGDGTEAFF.

The sample holds a few counts of this clonotype. The chain carries TRBV19 and TRBJ2-7; D might be TRBD1 (6 bases). Germline values: CDR1 LNHDA, CDR2 SQIVND (reference sequence). V was trimmed by 5 bases and J by 7 bases, leaving 15 bases between them. The CDR3 has 13 residues. The CDR3 is CASSATGNWEQYF. CDR3 sequence (DNA): TGTGCCAGTAGTGCTACAGGGAATTGGGAGCAGTACTTC.

Many counts were recorded for this clonotype. CDR3 sequence reads: CASSFPPPYEQYF. The CDR3 DNA reads TGTGCCAGCAGTTTTCCTCCTCCCTACGAGCAGTACTTC. V and J are TRBV28 and TRBJ2-7, with D hard to call. The CDR3 is 13 residues long. V dropped 3 bases and J dropped 2 bases, with 8 bases sitting between them. In germline, CDR1 is MDHEN, CDR2 SYDVKM.

A few counts support this clonotype. The chain employs TRBV13 and TRBJ1-1, with unresolved D. There are 14 residues in the CDR3. Deletions cut 5 bases from V and 3 bases from J, with 13 bases between. The V gene's germline CDR1 is PRHDT and CDR2 FYEKMQ (reference sequence). The CDR3 bases are TGTGCCAGCAGCCAACTATGGAGGGACACTGAAGCTTTCTTT. It specifies CASSQLWRDTEAFF.

The rearrangement links TRBV14 to TRBJ1-2; D is undetermined. CDR1 and CDR2 (germline): SGHDN, FVKESK. CDR3 length: 14 residues. Between the trimmed V and J ends, which lost 2 bases and 6 bases, there was a span of 13 bases. The CDR3 loop is CASSQNVFNHGYTF. CDR3 bases: TGTGCCAGCAGCCAAAACGTGTTCAACCATGGCTACACCTTC.

The chain uses TRBV4-1 and TRBJ1-1; D is possibly TRBD1 (5 bases). The V end lost 11 bases, the J end lost 11 bases, and 30 bases lay between the germline ends. Looked up from germline, CDR1 is MGHRA and CDR2 is YSYEKL. This CDR3 has 15 amino acids. The CDR3 sequence is CARRQDRGLTPAAFF. The CDR3 DNA reads TGCGCCCGCCGCCAAGATAGGGGTTTGACCCCTGCCGCTTTCTTT.

The chain combines TRBV20-1 with TRBJ2-7; D is possibly TRBD2 (5 bases). CDR3 length: 15 amino acids. Trimming removed 0 bases from V and 3 bases from J, with 15 bases in between. The germline V gene has CDR1 DFQATT and CDR2 SNEGSKA (reference sequence). DNA for the CDR3: TGCAGTGCTAGAGATATTTCGGGATTTAACTACGAGCAGTACTTC. Its translation: CSARDISGFNYEQYF.

In its sample, this clonotype was seen a few times. V and J are TRBV5-3 and TRBJ2-2; D call uncertain. TRBV5-3 is designated an ORF whose function remains uncertain. The CDR3 runs 16 residues. The V end lost 4 bases, the J end lost 0 bases, and 13 bases lay between the germline ends. CDR3 nucleotides: TGTGCCAGAAGCCCTCCCGAGTTTTCGAACACCGGGGAGCTGTTTTTT. Protein: CARSPPEFSNTGELFF.

This chain joins TRBV15 and TRBJ2-3; TRBD2 agrees at 7 bases. From germline, CDR1 is LNHNV and CDR2 YYDKDF (reference sequence). This CDR3 has 20 amino acids. V trimming: 0 bases; J trimming: 2 bases; junction bases outside the gene matches: 17. CDR3 sequence reads: CATSRDRYDGTTQPTDTQYF. The DNA for the CDR3 is TGTGCCACCAGCAGAGATCGCTACGATGGGACTACCCAACCCACAGATACGCAGTATTTT.

The rearrangement uses TRBV3-1 and TRBJ1-2; the D gene is possibly TRBD1 (5 bases). V dropped 6 bases and J dropped 3 bases, with 14 bases sitting between them. The CDR3 is 14 amino acids. Per germline, CDR1 LGHDT and CDR2 YNNKEL (reference sequence). The CDR3 nucleotides read TGTGCCAGCAGTGACGGGACCGATCACTATGGCTACACCTTC. It translates to CASSDGTDHYGYTF.